This T cell receptor beta chain is drawn from a study of blood T cell repertoires in COVID-19. In the original processing: Researchers report that nucleated cell counts were estimated from reference gene primer amplification. Here immunoSEQ multiplex PCR was the method, and the copy in TCRdb shows in-frame clones only, minus some. V, J and clone size reflect that table, while D and trimming were determined from the DNA. The data hold 400,000 to 550,000 clones, with 75% to 90% observed a single time. The TCR sequence derives from a woman in her thirties with acute or convalescent COVID-19. What was sequenced was peripheral blood.

In nucleotides, the CDR3 is TGTGCCAGGCAGGGGGTGGAAGAGACCCAGTACTTC. Its translation is CARQGVEETQYF. The chain uses TRBV2 and TRBJ2-5, with TRBD1 identical over 7 bases. V was clipped by 9 bases and J by 3 bases; unmatched bases: 4. Germline CDR1 is SNHLY and CDR2 is FYNNEI. This CDR3 has 12 amino acids.